This TCR beta chain was recovered during a study of blood T cell repertoires in COVID-19. Germline V gives CDR1 SGHTA, CDR2 FQGNSA. The CDR3 spans 12 residues. Between the trimmed V and J ends, which lost 2 bases and 10 bases, there was a span of 6 bases. Authors' data handling: Nucleated cell counts were estimated from reference gene primer amplification. Using immunoSEQ multiplex PCR, the repertoire was profiled, and TCRdb retains in-frame clones only, with some absent. For V, J and clone size, that table is used; D and trimming come from the DNA. The sample lists 50,000 to 60,000 clones, over 90% occurring once.

The V gene is TRBV7-2, the J gene TRBJ1-6; D gene uncertain. The sequenced material came from peripheral blood. The receptor was isolated from a woman of 80 years or more with acute or convalescent COVID-19. The CDR3: CASSLMQSPLHF. The DNA for the CDR3 is TGTGCCAGCAGCTTAATGCAGTCACCCCTCCACTTT.